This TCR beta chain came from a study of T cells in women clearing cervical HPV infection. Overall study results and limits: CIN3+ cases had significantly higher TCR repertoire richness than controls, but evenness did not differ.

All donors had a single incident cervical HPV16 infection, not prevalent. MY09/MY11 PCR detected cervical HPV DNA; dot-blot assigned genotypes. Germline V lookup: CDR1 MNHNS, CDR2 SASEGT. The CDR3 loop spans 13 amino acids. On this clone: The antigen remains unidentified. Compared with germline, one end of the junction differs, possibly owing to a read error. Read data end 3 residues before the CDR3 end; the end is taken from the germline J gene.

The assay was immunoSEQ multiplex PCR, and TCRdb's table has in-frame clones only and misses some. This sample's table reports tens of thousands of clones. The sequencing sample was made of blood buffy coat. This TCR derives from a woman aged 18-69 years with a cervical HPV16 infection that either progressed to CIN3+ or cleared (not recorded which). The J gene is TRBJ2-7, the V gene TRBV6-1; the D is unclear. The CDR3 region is CASTEGLPYEQYF. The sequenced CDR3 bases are TGTGCCAGCACTGAAGGGCTCCCCTACGAG.